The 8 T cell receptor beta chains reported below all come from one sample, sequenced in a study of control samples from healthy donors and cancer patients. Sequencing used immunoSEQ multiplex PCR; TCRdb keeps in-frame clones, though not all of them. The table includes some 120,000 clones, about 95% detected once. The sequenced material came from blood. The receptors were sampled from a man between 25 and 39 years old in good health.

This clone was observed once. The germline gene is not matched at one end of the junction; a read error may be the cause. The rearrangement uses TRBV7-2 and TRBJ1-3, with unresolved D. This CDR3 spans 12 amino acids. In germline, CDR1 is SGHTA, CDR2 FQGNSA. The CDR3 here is CVSSLFVNTIYF. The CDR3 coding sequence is TGTGTCAGCAGCTTATTCGTAAACACCATATATTTT. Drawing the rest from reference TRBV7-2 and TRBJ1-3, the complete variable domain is GAGVSQSPSNKVTEKGKDVELRCDPISGHTALYWYRQSLGQGLEFLIYFQGNSAPDKSGLPSDRFSAERTGGSVSTLTIQRTQQEDSAVYLCVSSLFVNTIYFGEGSWLTVV.

CDR3 sequence: CASSRGPTGLKSDSNQPQHF. CDR3 DNA sequence: TGTGCCAGCAGCCGGGGGCCGACGGGTCTCAAGTCTGATAGCAATCAGCCCCAGCATTTT. The V and J genes are TRBV3-1 (or the pseudogene TRBV3-2) and TRBJ1-5; D is perhaps TRBD1 (6 bases). The germline V and J ends were trimmed by 4 bases and 0 bases, with 25 bases remaining between them. Germline loops: CDR1 LGHDT, CDR2 YNNKEL (reference sequence). The CDR3 is 20 amino acids.

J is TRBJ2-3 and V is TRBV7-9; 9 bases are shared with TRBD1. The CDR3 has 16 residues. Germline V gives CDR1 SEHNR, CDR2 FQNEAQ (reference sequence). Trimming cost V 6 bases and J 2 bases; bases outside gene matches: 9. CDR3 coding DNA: TGTGCCAGCAGGCCTCAATGGGACAGGGTCACAGATACGCAGTATTTT. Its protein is CASRPQWDRVTDTQYF.

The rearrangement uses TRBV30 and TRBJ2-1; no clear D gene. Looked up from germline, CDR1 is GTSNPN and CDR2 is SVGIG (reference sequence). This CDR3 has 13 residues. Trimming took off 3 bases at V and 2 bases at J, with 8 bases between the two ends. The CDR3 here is CAWSPGPYNEQFF. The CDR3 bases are TGTGCCTGGAGCCCCGGGCCCTACAATGAGCAGTTCTTC.

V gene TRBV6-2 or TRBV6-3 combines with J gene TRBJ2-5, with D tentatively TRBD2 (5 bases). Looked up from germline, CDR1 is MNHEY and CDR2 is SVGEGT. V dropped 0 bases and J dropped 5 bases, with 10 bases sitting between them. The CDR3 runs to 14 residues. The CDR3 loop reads CASSYSRGLETQYF. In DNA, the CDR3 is TGTGCCAGCAGTTACTCGAGAGGGTTGGAGACCCAGTACTTC.

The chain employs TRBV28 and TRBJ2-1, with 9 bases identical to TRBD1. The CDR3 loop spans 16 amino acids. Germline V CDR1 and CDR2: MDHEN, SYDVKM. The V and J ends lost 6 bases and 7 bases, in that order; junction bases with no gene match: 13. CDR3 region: CASRSGHRGLGNEQFF. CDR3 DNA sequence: TGTGCCAGCAGGTCGGGCCACAGGGGGCTAGGAAATGAGCAGTTCTTC.

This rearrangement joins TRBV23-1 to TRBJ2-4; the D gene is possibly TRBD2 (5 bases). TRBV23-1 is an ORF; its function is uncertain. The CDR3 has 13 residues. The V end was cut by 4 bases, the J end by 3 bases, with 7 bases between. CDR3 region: CASSPRGKNIQYF. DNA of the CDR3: TGCGCCAGCAGTCCCCGGGGCAAAAACATTCAGTACTTC.

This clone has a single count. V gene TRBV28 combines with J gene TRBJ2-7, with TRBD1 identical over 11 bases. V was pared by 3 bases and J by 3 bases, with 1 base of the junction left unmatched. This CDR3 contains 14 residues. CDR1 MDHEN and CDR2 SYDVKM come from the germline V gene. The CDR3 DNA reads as TGTGCCAGCAGTTTGGGGACAGGGGGCTACGAGCAGTACTTC. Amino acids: CASSLGTGGYEQYF.